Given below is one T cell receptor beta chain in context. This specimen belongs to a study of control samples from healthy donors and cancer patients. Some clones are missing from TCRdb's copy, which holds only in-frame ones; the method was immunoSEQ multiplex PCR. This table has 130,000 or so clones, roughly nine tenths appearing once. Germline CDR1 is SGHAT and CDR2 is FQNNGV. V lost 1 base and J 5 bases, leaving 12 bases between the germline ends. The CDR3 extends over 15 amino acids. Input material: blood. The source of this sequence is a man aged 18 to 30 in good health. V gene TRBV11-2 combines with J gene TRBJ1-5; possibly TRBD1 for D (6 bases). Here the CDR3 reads CASSLVDRKDQPQHF. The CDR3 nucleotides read TGTGCCAGCAGCTTAGTGGACAGAAAGGATCAGCCCCAGCATTTT.